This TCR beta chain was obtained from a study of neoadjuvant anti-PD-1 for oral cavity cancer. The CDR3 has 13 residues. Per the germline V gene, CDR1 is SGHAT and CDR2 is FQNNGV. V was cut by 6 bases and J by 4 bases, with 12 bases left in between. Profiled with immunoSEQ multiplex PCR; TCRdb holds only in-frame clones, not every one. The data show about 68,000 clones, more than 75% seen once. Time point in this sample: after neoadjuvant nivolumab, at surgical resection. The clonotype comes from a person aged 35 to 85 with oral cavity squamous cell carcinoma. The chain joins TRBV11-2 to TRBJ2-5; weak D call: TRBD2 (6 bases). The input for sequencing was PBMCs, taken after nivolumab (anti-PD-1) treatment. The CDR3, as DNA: TGTGCCAGCAGTAAGACTAGTCGAGAGACCCAGTACTTC. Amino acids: CASSKTSRETQYF.